This T cell receptor beta chain was profiled in a study of shared clonotypes between healthy human individuals. For the study at large: The plates for each donor numbered three CD4 naive, three CD4 memory, two CD8 naive and one CD8 memory.

Notes on the study in general: Sorted-subset samples were not fully sequenced, rarefaction indicated. Clonotype sharing across several donors was observed for about 5.2% of naive CD4 clonotypes.

This clone was found once. Antigen unknown. The CDR3 is 12 residues long. The ends were cut back, 3 bases at V and 14 bases at J, with 16 bases in the middle. Germline V gene sequence: CDR1 SNHLY, CDR2 FYNNEI. The material for each subset, its genomic DNA, was split evenly across several immunoSEQ plates. The repertoire was sequenced with immunoSEQ multiplex PCR; TCRdb's copy has only in-frame clones and lacks some. Among about 1.4 million clones listed, 95% to 97% were seen once. Sequenced input: naive CD4+ T cells sorted from blood. Subset here: CD45RA+ positively selected. The V gene is TRBV2, the J gene TRBJ2-5; D unresolved. This TCR was recovered from a young man in good health. The chain's CDR3 is CASSENTGNFYF. As DNA, the CDR3 is TGTGCCAGCAGTGAGAATACTGGGAACTTCTACTTC.